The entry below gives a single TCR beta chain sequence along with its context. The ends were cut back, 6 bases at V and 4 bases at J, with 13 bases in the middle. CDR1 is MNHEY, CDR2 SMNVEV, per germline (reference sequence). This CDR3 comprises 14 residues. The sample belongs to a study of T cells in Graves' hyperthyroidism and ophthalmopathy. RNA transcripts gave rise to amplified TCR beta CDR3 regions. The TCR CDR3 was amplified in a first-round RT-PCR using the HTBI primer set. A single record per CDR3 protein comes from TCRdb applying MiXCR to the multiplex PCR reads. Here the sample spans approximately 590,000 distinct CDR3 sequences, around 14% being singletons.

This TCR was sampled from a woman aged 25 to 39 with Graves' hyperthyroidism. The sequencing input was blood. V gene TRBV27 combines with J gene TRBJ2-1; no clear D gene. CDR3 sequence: CASRPRTVYNEQFF. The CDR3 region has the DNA TGTGCCAGCAGACCTCGAACAGTATACAATGAGCAGTTCTTC.